One T cell receptor (beta chain) is described in this entry. These data come from a study of OX40 agonist ivuxolimab in advanced cancers. Blood samples were obtained at baseline, cycle 4 day 1, and cycle 7 day 1. The assay was immunoSEQ multiplex PCR, and TCRdb's table has in-frame clones only and misses some. The profile shows 45,000 to 55,000 clones, over 80% of them singletons. The TCR sequence derives from an adult with an advanced solid tumor such as melanoma, head and neck, liver or kidney cancer. Sample: CD4+ or CD8+ T cells sorted from blood, taken in a trial of the OX40 agonist ivuxolimab.

This chain's CDR3 is CATSGGRGSRTEAFF. Here the CDR3 DNA reads TGTGCCACGTCGGGAGGAAGAGGGAGTCGGACTGAAGCTTTCTTT. The V call is TRBV19, the J call TRBJ1-1; no clear D gene. The V and J ends lost 10 bases and 5 bases respectively, with 23 bases between them. Per germline, CDR1 LNHDA and CDR2 SQIVND (reference sequence). The CDR3 loop spans 15 amino acids. The entire variable domain, with the rest obtained from reference TRBV19 and TRBJ1-1, is as follows: DGGITQSPKYLFRKEGQNVTLSCEQNLNHDAMYWYRQDPGQGLRLIYYSQIVNDFQKGDIAEGYSVSREKKESFPLTVTSAQKNPTAFYLCATSGGRGSRTEAFFGQGTRLTVV.